This T cell receptor beta chain was documented in a study of neurological immune-mediated disorders (dated by TCRdb to about 2019). For the wider study: Peripheral blood TCR-beta repertoires from HTLV-I-associated myelopathy (HAM/TSP) patients, multiple sclerosis patients and healthy controls were compared by UMI-based sequencing. The 95 to 110 TCR-beta libraries covered PBMC samples along with longitudinal samples, technical triplicates, and paired sorted CD4+ and CD8+ T-cell subsets. The cohort was made up of 60 to 75 subjects, consisting of 15 or so HAM/TSP patients, some 35 multiple sclerosis patients and about 20 healthy controls. Longitudinal HAM/TSP and healthy donors had 3 time-points each (roughly 3-40 month intervals). Points the paper makes about the study in general: No identical CDR3 amino acid sequences were shared among expanded clones across subjects, suggesting private TCR-beta repertoires in all groups. The highest TCR clonal expansion was observed in HAM/TSP patients, whereas the lowest was observed in MS patients, even when compared with healthy controls.

Per the germline V gene, MNHEY is the CDR1 and SVGAGI is the CDR2. The CDR3 spans 15 residues, from the cysteine through the phenylalanine. Just CDR3 DNA is preserved here, 45 bases in frame from base 1. Trimming at the junction amounts to 0 bases on V and 3 bases on J, and the germline ends lie 9 bases apart. What the time point label conveys for this sample: longitudinal time-point 2. The healthy controls were volunteers from blood banks in Maryland, USA. For unsorted PBMC libraries, 2 million PBMCs were used after storage in RNAlater at -80 degrees C until RNA extraction. Peripheral blood was subjected to Ficoll-Hypaque density gradient centrifugation to isolate PBMCs, which were then cryopreserved in liquid nitrogen. cDNA was synthesized by template-switch 5'RACE using a primer carrying a 10-nucleotide random unique molecular identifier by which each TCR transcript was tagged. Over 200 million TCR-beta sequences, covering 15-18 subjects, were produced in each sequencing run. The RNeasy kit was used for extraction of total RNA. The KAPA Real-time Library Amplification kit was used to amplify TCR-beta VDJ regions with primers targeting the TCR constant region and the 5'RACE anchor. A first PCR added sample indexes and Illumina adaptors, after which a second PCR increased the library yield. After purification with Ampure beads, the TCR product of roughly 650 bp was size-selected on a 2% E-gel SizeSelection system. Before pooling, libraries had their quality checked on a Bioanalyzer, their concentration measured with Qubit, and their quantity determined with the Kapa Library Quantification kit. Libraries were sequenced paired-end 2 x 150 bp on an Illumina HiSeq 2500. To increase sequence diversity, roughly 24-32% phiX was spiked into each library pool. The study's own analysis went as follows. Quality-filtered reads were processed with the UMI-based MiGEC pipeline, which removed over 75% of raw TCR sequences during error correction. IMGT germline references were used for aligning VDJ genes, and each clonotype was defined as a unique CDR3 amino acid sequence together with its V-J genes. Clonal expansion, Shannon diversity and CDR3 relatedness (CalcPairwiseDistances, ClusterSamples) were evaluated with VDJtools, and phylogenetic trees were built with CLCbio workbench. Clones with at least 8 unique UMIs were defined as expanded, with this threshold being based on coefficient-of-variation modelling across technical triplicates. The public reads were reanalyzed by TCRdb: fastp trimming at Q25, MiXCR alignment, in-frame beta chains only. Each entry merges the rows of one CDR3 protein and shows their most common DNA and genes. TCRdb, not the authors, supplied the V and J calls. In this sample the table shows some 60,000 distinct CDR3 sequences, nearly 10% of which occur a single time. The top ten constitute approximately 13% of the sample.

This clonotype showed up many times. The clone's antigen remains unknown. No base qualities exist here, and no much larger clone lies one base off it. The clonotype originates from a man younger than 40 in good health. The sequence links TRBV6-5 to TRBJ2-1, with no confident D gene call. Specimen: PBMCs. The DNA sequence follows: TGTGCCAGCAGTTACTCGTACGGAAACTACAATGAGCAGTTCTTC. It specifies CASSYSYGNYNEQFF.